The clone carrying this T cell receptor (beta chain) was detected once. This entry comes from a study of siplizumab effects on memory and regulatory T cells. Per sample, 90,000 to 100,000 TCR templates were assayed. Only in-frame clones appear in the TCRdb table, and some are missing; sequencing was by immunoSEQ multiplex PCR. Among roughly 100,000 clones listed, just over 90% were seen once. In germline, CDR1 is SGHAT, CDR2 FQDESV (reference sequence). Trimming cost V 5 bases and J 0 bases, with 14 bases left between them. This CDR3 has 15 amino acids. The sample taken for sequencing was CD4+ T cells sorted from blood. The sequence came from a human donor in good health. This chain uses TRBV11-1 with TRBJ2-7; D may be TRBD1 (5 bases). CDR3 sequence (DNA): TGTGCCAGCAGCCTGGGCGGACACAGCTCCTACGAGCAGTACTTC. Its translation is CASSLGGHSSYEQYF.